A selection of T cell receptor beta chains follows, all from one sample in a study of blood T cells in healthy people across ages. TCRdb used MiXCR to reprocess the 5' RACE reads, holding one entry per CDR3 protein. The sample comprises roughly 730,000 distinct CDR3 sequences, around three fifths of which are singletons, and under 30% rests with the top ten. Material: blood. The receptors derive from a man aged 35 to 55 in good health. Both conserved end residues are trimmed from each CDR3. The D gene is left open where the match is weak. Part of the rows lack a size; the others show once, few, many or a class for expanded clones.

v_gene	j_gene	d_gene	abundance	CDR3aa
TRBV11-1	-	TRBD2	-	ASSLLGLGSAEQF
TRBV12-3/TRBV12-4	TRBJ2-3	-	-	ASSSSFGPTTRSTDTQY
TRBV10-3	TRBJ1-4	-	-	AISEDRTNEKLF
TRBV5-1	TRBJ2-5	TRBD2	-	ASRSGTSGEGETQY
TRBV20-1	TRBJ2-7	-	-	SARDLGRSNYEQY
TRBV14	TRBJ2-1	TRBD2	few	ASSPWTSGSSYNEQF
TRBV29-1	TRBJ1-2	-	-	SVEHRASPNGYT
TRBV7-3	TRBJ1-2	-	-	ASSESEDSYGYT
TRBV28	TRBJ2-1	-	few	ASSTPGGHHAQF
TRBV6-2/TRBV6-3	TRBJ2-7	TRBD2	few	ASSTGRVAPGSYEQY
TRBV7-2	TRBJ2-5	-	-	ASSLDTGLQETQY
TRBV27	TRBJ2-3	-	many	ASSFNAGLSTDTQY
TRBV29-1	TRBJ2-2	-	once	SAWAGELF
TRBV7-8	-	TRBD2	-	ASSFRGGSSQYYEQY
TRBV6-1	TRBJ2-7	-	-	ASVRRSGRYEQY
TRBV28	TRBJ2-1	TRBD2	-	ASAFALAEF
TRBV28	TRBJ1-2	-	-	ASIENGAYYGYT
TRBV9	TRBJ2-3	-	-	ASSEPLSNTQY
TRBV20-1	TRBJ2-5	-	many	SVTSWGSKLQETQY
TRBV4-1	TRBJ2-1	TRBD2	-	ASSQLGGSKNEQF
TRBV25-1	TRBJ2-2	TRBD2	-	ASRGLAVPGELF
TRBV27	TRBJ2-1	-	-	ASSPTSSEQF
TRBV24-1	TRBJ2-1	TRBD2	-	ATSGSLAGGPNEQF
TRBV7-2	TRBJ2-3	TRBD2	-	ASSHLRTSGRSTDTQY
TRBV4-2	TRBJ2-2	-	-	ASSQELAFHGELF
TRBV10-3	TRBJ2-7	TRBD2	-	AISDRGPAGGGSSYEQY
TRBV11-3	TRBJ2-6	-	-	ASMLSPGANVLT
TRBV28	TRBJ1-4	-	few	ASSPGAGAEKLF
TRBV29-1	TRBJ2-5	TRBD2	few	SVLTGTRETQY
TRBV11-3	TRBJ2-5	TRBD2	-	ASSPGLVQGQGEQY
TRBV6-4	TRBJ2-1	TRBD2	-	ASSESVSGGEQF
TRBV27	TRBJ1-5	TRBD1	-	ASSLSYGDRVSNQPQH
TRBV7-3	TRBJ2-5	TRBD1	few	ASSLAGTGAGETQY
TRBV27	TRBJ2-7	TRBD2	-	ASSVGGRAAYEQY
TRBV20-1	TRBJ1-6	-	many	SASNRVMNNSPLH
TRBV20-1	TRBJ2-1	TRBD2	-	SATGTRSLDEQF
TRBV9	TRBJ1-2	-	-	ASSVALPSEAYGYT
TRBV5-1	TRBJ1-2	-	-	ASSRDRFGYT
TRBV7-6	TRBJ1-2	TRBD1	-	ASSPGQEFNYGYT
TRBV27	TRBJ2-5	-	-	ASSPFRGLQETQY
TRBV11-2	TRBJ2-3	-	-	ASSPGQGRSDTQY
TRBV20-1	TRBJ2-7	-	-	SASPRTHYEQY
TRBV11-1	TRBJ2-3	TRBD2	-	ASSRGTSGVSDTQY
TRBV28	-	-	-	ASRRGGAQETQY
TRBV2	TRBJ1-2	-	-	ASSVARADGYT
TRBV24-1	-	TRBD2	-	ATSDPRLATNEQY
TRBV20-1	TRBJ2-3	TRBD2	-	SASKGTSGGTDTQY
TRBV5-1	TRBJ1-4	-	-	ASSSTGPTNEKLF